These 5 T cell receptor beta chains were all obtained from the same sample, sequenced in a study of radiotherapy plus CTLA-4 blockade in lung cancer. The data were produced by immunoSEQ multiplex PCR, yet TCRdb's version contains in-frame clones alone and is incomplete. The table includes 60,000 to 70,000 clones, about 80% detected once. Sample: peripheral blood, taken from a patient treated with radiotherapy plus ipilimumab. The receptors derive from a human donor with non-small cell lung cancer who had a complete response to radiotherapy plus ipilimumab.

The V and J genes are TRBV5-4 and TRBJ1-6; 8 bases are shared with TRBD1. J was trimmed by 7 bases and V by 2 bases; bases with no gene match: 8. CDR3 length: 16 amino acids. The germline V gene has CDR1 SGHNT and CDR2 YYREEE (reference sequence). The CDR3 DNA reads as TGTGCCAGCAGCTTAGAGTCGGACAGGGTGAATTCACCCCTCCACTTT. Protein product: CASSLESDRVNSPLHF.

The CDR3 DNA reads TGTGCCAGCTCACCACAAGGGGTTGTGGCGGACACTGAAGCTTTCTTT. The encoded protein is CASSPQGVVADTEAFF. The chain employs TRBV18 and TRBJ1-1, with D perhaps matching TRBD1 (5 bases). Germline-derived CDR1 and CDR2 are KGHSH and LQKENI. The V end lost 1 base, the J end lost 3 bases, and 15 bases lay between the germline ends. CDR3 length: 16 amino acids.

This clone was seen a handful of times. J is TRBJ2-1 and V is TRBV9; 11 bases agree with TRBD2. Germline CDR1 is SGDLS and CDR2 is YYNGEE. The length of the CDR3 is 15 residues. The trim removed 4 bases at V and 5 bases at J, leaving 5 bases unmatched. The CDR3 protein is CASSLGTSGNNEQFF. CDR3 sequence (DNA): TGTGCCAGCAGCCTCGGGACTAGCGGTAACAATGAGCAGTTCTTC.

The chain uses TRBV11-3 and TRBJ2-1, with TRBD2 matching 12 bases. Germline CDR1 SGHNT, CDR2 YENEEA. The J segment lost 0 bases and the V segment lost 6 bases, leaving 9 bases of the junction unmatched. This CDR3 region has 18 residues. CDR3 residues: CASRGLAGGRSSYNEQFF. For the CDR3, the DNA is TGTGCCAGCAGGGGACTAGCGGGTGGTAGGAGCTCCTACAATGAGCAGTTCTTC.

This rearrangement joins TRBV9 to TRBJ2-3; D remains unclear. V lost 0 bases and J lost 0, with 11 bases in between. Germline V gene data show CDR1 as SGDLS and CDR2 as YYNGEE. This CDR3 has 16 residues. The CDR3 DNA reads TGTGCCAGCAGCGTAGGAACCCAGACTAGCACAGATACGCAGTATTTT. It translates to CASSVGTQTSTDTQYF.